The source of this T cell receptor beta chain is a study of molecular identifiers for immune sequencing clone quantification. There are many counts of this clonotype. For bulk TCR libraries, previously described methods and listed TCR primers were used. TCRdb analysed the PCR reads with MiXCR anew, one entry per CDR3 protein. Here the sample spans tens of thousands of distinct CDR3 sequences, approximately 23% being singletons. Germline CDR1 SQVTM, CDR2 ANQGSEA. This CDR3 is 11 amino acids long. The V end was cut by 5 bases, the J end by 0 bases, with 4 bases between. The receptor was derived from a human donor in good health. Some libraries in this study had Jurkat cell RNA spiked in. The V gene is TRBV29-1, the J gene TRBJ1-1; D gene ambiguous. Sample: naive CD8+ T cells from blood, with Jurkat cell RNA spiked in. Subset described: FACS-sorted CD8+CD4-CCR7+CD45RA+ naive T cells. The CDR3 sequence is CSVSLNTEAFF. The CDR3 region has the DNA TGCAGCGTTTCCTTGAACACTGAAGCTTTCTTT.